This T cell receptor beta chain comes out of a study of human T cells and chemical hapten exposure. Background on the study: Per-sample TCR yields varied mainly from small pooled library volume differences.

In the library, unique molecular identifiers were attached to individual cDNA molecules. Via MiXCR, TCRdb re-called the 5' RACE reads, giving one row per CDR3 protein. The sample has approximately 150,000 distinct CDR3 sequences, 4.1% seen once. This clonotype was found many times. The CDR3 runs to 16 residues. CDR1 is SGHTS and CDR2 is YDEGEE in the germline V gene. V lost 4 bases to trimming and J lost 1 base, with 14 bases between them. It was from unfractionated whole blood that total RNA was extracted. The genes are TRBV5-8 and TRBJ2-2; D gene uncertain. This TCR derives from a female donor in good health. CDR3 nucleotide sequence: TGTGCCAGCAGCGGTGGGCGAAACCTGAACACCGGGGAGCTGTTTTTT. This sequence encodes CASSGGRNLNTGELFF.